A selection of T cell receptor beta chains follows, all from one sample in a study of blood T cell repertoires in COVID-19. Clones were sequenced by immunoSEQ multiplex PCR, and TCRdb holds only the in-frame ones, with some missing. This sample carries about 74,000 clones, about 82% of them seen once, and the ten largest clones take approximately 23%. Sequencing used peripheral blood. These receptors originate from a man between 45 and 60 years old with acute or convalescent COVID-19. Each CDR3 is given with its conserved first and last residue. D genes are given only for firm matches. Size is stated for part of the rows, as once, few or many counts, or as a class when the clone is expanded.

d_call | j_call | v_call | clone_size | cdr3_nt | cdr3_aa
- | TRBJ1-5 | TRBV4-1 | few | TGCGCCAGCAGCCAAGATACTGAGAGGGCCTGGCAGCCCCAGCATTTT | CASSQDTERAWQPQHF
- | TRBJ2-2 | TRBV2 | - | TGTGCCAGCAGTGAATTTAGCCCCGGGGAGCTGTTTTTT | CASSEFSPGELFF
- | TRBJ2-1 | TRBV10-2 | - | TGCGCCAGCAGTGAGAGGTCAATCGTCTCCCGGCGGGATGAGCAGTTCTTC | CASSERSIVSRRDEQFF
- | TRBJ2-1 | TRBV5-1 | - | TGCGCCAGCAGCTTAACAGGGACCTCCTACAATGAGCAGTTCTTC | CASSLTGTSYNEQFF
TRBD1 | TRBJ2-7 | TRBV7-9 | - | TGTGCCAGCAGCCCCGAACGGACAGGGGGCGGCTACGAGCAGTACTTC | CASSPERTGGGYEQYF
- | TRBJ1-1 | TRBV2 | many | TGTGCCAGCAAATCTCAGATGAACACTGAAGCTTTCTTT | CASKSQMNTEAFF
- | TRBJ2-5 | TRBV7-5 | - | TGTGTCAGAAGCTGGAGAACAGGGGCCGGCTCGGAGACCCAGTACTTC | CVRSWRTGAGSETQYF
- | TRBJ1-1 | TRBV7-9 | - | TGTGCCAGCAGTAAGACAGGCTCACGGTTAGATAAAGCTTTCTTT | CASSKTGSRLDKAFF
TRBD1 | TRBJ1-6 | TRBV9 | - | TGTGCCAGCAGCGTATACGGGACAGGGGCCGGCCATAATTCACCCCTCCACTTT | CASSVYGTGAGHNSPLHF
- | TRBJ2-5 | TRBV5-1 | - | TGCGCCAGCAGCGCCGGGTCCCTGTTTCCTCAAGAGACCCAGTACTTC | CASSAGSLFPQETQYF
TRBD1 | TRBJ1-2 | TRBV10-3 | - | TGTGCCATCAGTGAAGAGGACAGGCCCAACTATGGCTACACCTTC | CAISEEDRPNYGYTF
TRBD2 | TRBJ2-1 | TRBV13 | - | TGTGCCAGCAGCTGGGCAGGACTAGCGGGAAATGAGCAGTTCTTC | CASSWAGLAGNEQFF
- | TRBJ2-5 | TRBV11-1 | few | TGTGCCAGCAGCTTAGTGCAGGGGCTAGCAGAGACCCAGTACTTC | CASSLVQGLAETQYF
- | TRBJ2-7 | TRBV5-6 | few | TGTGCCAGCAGCGAAACTACGTACGAGCAGTACTTC | CASSETTYEQYF
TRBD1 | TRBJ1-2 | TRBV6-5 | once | TGTGCCAGCAACCCCTCCCCCCTACAGGGGATGGTCTACACCTTC | CASNPSPLQGMVYTF
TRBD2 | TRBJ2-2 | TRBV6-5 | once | TGTGCCAGCAGTCGGGGGGGCACCGGGGAGCTGTTTTTT | CASSRGGTGELFF
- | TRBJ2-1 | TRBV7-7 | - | TGTGCCAGCAGCTTAGCGGGGGGGGCCAATGAGCAGTTCTTC | CASSLAGGANEQFF
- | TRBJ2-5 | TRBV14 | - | TGTGCCAGCAGCCTCCTCAGTTACCAAGAGACCCAGTACTTC | CASSLLSYQETQYF
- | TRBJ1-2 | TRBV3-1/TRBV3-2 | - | TGTGCCAGCAGAGGGGCCCAGAACTATGGCTACACCTTC | CASRGAQNYGYTF
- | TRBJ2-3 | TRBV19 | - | TGTGCCAGTAGTCTGGACAGCAGTTCCACAGATACGCAGTATTTT | CASSLDSSSTDTQYF
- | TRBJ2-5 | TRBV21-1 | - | TGTGCCAGCAGCAACCCCCAGGGGCACTGGGGGACCCAGTACTTC | CASSNPQGHWGTQYF
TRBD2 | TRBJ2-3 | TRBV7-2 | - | TGTGCCAGCAGCTCCCGGGGGGACTTTGATACGCAGTATTTT | CASSSRGDFDTQYF
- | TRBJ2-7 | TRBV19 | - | TGTGCCAGTAGTATAGAGTACAGGTTTTACGAGCAGTACTTC | CASSIEYRFYEQYF
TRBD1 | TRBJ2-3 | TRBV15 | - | TGTGCCACCAGCAGAGGACGGGACAGGGATTCAGATACGCAGTATTTT | CATSRGRDRDSDTQYF
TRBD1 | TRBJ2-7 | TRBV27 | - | TGTGCCAGCAGCGGACAGGGACCCTACGAGCAGTACTTC | CASSGQGPYEQYF
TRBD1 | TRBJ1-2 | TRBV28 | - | TGTGCCAGCAGGCCATCAGGGACAGGGGCTAACTATGGCTACACCTTC | CASRPSGTGANYGYTF
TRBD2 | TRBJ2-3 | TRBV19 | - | TGTGCCAGTAGTCCGGGGGGTAGCACAGATACGCAGTATTTT | CASSPGGSTDTQYF
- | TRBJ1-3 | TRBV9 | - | TGTGCCAGCAGCGTAGGAGGGTTTGGAAACACCATATATTTT | CASSVGGFGNTIYF
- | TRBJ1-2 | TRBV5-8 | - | TGTGCCAGCAGCTTGAGGACAGGCTACACCTTC | CASSLRTGYTF
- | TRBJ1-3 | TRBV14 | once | TGTGCCAGCAGCCTATTTCGCGGGGGACCTAACTCTGGAAACACCATATATTTT | CASSLFRGGPNSGNTIYF
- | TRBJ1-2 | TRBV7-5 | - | TGTGTCAGAAGCTTAAAAGTGACAGAACACTTC | CVRSLKVTEHF
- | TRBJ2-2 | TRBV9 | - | TGTGCCAGCAGCGTTACTTGGTACGGGGGGAACACCGGGGAGCTGTTTTTT | CASSVTWYGGNTGELFF
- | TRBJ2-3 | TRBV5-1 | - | TGCGCCAGCAGCACGGGACTGCCCACAGATACGCAGTATTTT | CASSTGLPTDTQYF
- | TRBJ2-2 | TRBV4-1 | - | TGCGCCAGCAGCCAGGGGGGGCAAGACGGGGAGCTGTTTTTT | CASSQGGQDGELFF
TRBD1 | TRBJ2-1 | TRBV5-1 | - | TGCGCCAGCAGCTCCCTAGGGGGGACAGGGAAATGGAGTGAGCAGTTCTTC | CASSSLGGTGKWSEQFF
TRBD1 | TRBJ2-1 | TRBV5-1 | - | TGCGCCAGCATGAGGACAGGGAACAATGAGCAGTTCTTC | CASMRTGNNEQFF
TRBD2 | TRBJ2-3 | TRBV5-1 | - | TGCGCCAGCAGCCCCAAACTAGCGACAAGCACAGATACGCAGTATTTT | CASSPKLATSTDTQYF
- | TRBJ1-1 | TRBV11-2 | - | TGTGCCAGCAGCTTAGATTTGGGTCGAGCGGAAGCTTTCTTT | CASSLDLGRAEAFF
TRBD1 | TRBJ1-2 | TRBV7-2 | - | TGTGCCAGCAGCTTACCGGCAGGGGGCGACTATGGCTACACCTTC | CASSLPAGGDYGYTF
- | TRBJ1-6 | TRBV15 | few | TGTGCCACCAGCAGTATACAGGGAGCTGACCTCCACTTT | CATSSIQGADLHF
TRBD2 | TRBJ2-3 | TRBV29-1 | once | TGCAGCGGTTCCCTAGCGGGGGGGAATACGCAGTATTTT | CSGSLAGGNTQYF
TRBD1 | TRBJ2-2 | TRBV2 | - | TGTGCCAGCAGCCCCGACAGGGGTTCGAACACCGGGGAGCTGTTTTTT | CASSPDRGSNTGELFF
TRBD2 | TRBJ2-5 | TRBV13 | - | TGTGCCAGCAGCGTGGGACTAGCGGGGGGGCAGGTGACCCAGTACTTC | CASSVGLAGGQVTQYF
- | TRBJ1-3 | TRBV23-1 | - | TGCGCCAGCAAGCGGTATTCTGGAAACACCATATATTTT | CASKRYSGNTIYF
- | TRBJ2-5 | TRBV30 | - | TGTGCCTGGAGTGTAATGGGGCCGACCCAGTACTTC | CAWSVMGPTQYF
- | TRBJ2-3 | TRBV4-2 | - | TGTGCCAGCAGCCGTACTTCTAGCACAGATACGCAGTATTTT | CASSRTSSTDTQYF
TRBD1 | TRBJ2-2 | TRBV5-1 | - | TGCGCCAGCAGCCCTGGACAGGGAACGGCCGGGGAGCTGTTTTTT | CASSPGQGTAGELFF
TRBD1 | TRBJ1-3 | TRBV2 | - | TGTGCCAGCAGTGCTGACAGGGCTGCTGGAAACACCATATATTTT | CASSADRAAGNTIYF
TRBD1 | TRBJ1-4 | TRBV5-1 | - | TGCGCCAGCAGCCGAATGGACAGGGAGACAGCTAATGAAAAACTGTTTTTT | CASSRMDRETANEKLFF
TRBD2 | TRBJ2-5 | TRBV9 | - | TGTGCCAGCAGCGTAGCGGGACTAGCGGGGGGCCAAGAGACCCAGTACTTC | CASSVAGLAGGQETQYF